The T cell receptor beta chain described here comes from a study of tumour-infiltrating T cells in Burkitt lymphoma. Study-wide context: Repertoire clonality predicted overall and progression-free survival.

Sequencing used immunoSEQ multiplex PCR; TCRdb keeps in-frame clones, though not all of them. Of fewer than 8,500 clones in the sample, around 72% were seen once. This CDR3 is built from 12 residues. Trimming left V 4 bases short and J 5 bases short, with 7 bases between. Germline assignment: CDR1 SGDLS and CDR2 YYNGEE. The source material was tumor tissue. The clonotype comes from a human donor with diffuse large B-cell lymphoma. The rearrangement links TRBV9 to TRBJ1-3; D is ambiguous. The CDR3 spells CASSQNRNTIYF. The CDR3, as DNA: TGTGCCAGCAGCCAGAATAGAAACACCATATATTTT.